A selection of T cell receptor beta chains follows, all from one sample in a study of shared clonotypes between healthy human individuals. Using immunoSEQ multiplex PCR, the repertoire was profiled, and TCRdb retains in-frame clones only, with some absent. Among 2 million to 2.5 million clones listed, more than 90% were seen once. Sequenced: naive CD4+ T cells sorted from blood. These receptors all come from a man younger than 35 in good health. CDR3s include the opening cysteine and the closing phenylalanine or tryptophan.

j_call v_call cdr3_aa
TRBJ2-3 TRBV6-5 CASSPLIRTSVTQYF
TRBJ1-1 TRBV10-3 CAISEGAGRRGNTEAFF
TRBJ2-5 TRBV12-5 CASAPNKSRETQYF
TRBJ2-7 TRBV18 CASSPPNAPYEQYF
TRBJ1-1 TRBV5-6 CASSSGTGGNKAFF
TRBJ2-7 TRBV4-1 CASSQGRDSRSYEQYF
TRBJ2-7 TRBV27 CASSLRANPLTSYEQYF
TRBJ2-5 TRBV19 CASSKGNREETQYF
TRBJ2-7 TRBV28 CASSLSFWGQATYEQYF
TRBJ2-5 TRBV7-2 CASSLGGTGSGETQYF
TRBJ2-7 TRBV30 CAWGAGATYEQYF
TRBJ1-1 TRBV27 CASSPFTGPPTEAFF
TRBJ1-1 TRBV29-1 CSVHSGRGTEAFF
TRBJ2-1 TRBV2 CASSEYGQGRNNEQFF
TRBJ1-4 TRBV19 CASSSPGQGRDEKLFF
TRBJ2-3 TRBV5-1 CASSLAAKESTDTQYF
TRBJ2-7 TRBV11-2 CASSPNLGDRGYEQYF
TRBJ1-1 TRBV6-5 CASTSGQGRHTEAFF
TRBJ1-6 TRBV7-9 CASTLRQGSSYNSPLHF
TRBJ2-5 TRBV18 CASSPGLAGGQETQYF
TRBJ1-5 TRBV30 CAWSETGENQPQHF
TRBJ2-7 TRBV5-1 CASSRADNYEQYF
TRBJ1-4 TRBV6-5 CASSRGEKLFF
TRBJ2-7 TRBV27 CASSQNSGYEQYF
TRBJ1-2 TRBV2 CASSLQGSDNYGYTF
TRBJ1-1 TRBV6-5 CASKRGTNTATEAFF
TRBJ2-7 TRBV18 CASSPNQVGTGTYEQYF
TRBJ1-2 TRBV10-3 CAISQRHWDGYTF
TRBJ1-1 TRBV6-5 CASSYVSAVEAFF
TRBJ1-2 TRBV10-3 CAISEGTANYGYTF
TRBJ2-3 TRBV6-6 CASRDTSTDTQYF
TRBJ1-6 TRBV30 CAWRPRGRGPLHF
TRBJ2-2 TRBV5-1 CASSLVGAGELFF
TRBJ2-7 TRBV7-2 CASSLLAPLSYEQYF
TRBJ2-7 TRBV28 CASQMDSATYEQYF
TRBJ1-1 TRBV5-3 CASWDRMNTEAFF
TRBJ2-5 TRBV18 CASSPRVQGNVETQYF